The clone carrying this TCR beta chain has ten or more counts. Germline V gene lookup returns CDR1 MNHEY and CDR2 SMNVEV (reference sequence). The CDR3 covers 15 residues. With 6 bases clipped from V and 1 base from J, the junction kept 6 bases outside the gene matches. The data were taken from a study of PD-L1 blockade in urothelial cancer. As for the study in general: Prior regimens of chemotherapy numbered 0 to 3 per patient.

Assay: immunoSEQ multiplex PCR; the TCRdb copy retains only in-frame clones and omits some. The sample yields some 79,000 clones, 82% seen once. The sample consisted of PBMCs, taken around atezolizumab (anti-PD-L1) treatment. The rearrangement uses TRBV27 and TRBJ2-5, with 9 bases matching TRBD2. The TCR comes from an older man with urothelial cancer. The CDR3 region is CASRRSGGGQETQYF. CDR3 bases: TGTGCCAGCAGGCGTAGCGGGGGAGGCCAAGAGACCCAGTACTTC.